This T cell receptor beta chain comes out of a study of blood T cell repertoires in COVID-19. On the study more broadly: In each case, the material was cDNA or gDNA derived from T cells, B-cell-depleted T cells, or PBMCs.

Per the original data handling: Estimated nucleated cell counts came from reference gene primer amplification. Sequencing was performed with immunoSEQ multiplex PCR; in TCRdb, only in-frame clones are kept and a portion is missing. That table furnishes V, J and clone size, whereas the DNA furnished D and trimming. This sample yields 150,000 to 200,000 clones, of which 85% are seen a single time; 3% to 3.5% belongs to the top ten. Sequencing input: peripheral blood. This sequence originates from a human donor with acute or convalescent COVID-19. The donor label of this sample is uncertain.

The CDR3 here is CASSLKATGSGNTIYF. CDR3 DNA sequence: TGTGCCAGCAGCTTAAAGGCGACAGGGTCAGGAAACACCATATATTTT. The chain recombines TRBV7-9 with TRBJ1-3; 7 bases line up with TRBD1. The CDR3 consists of 16 residues. The germline V gene encodes CDR1 SEHNR and CDR2 FQNEAQ (reference sequence). Unmatched junction bases numbered 8, after V lost 2 bases and J lost 4 bases.